This T cell receptor (beta chain) is drawn from a study of a mutant IDH1 vaccine in newly diagnosed glioma. Looking at the study overall: Vaccinations were initiated 4-6 weeks following radiotherapy alone, or were given together with temozolomide cycles. The earlier regimen, radiotherapy, temozolomide, or both, was most often both.

Findings and caveats of the study: In about 94% of patients, immune responses induced by the vaccine occurred.

This CDR3 is 16 amino acids long. Germline loops: CDR1 MNHEY, CDR2 SVGAGI. V lost 2 bases and J lost 0, with 8 bases in between. Details on this clone: Its antigen remains unknown.

Time point meaning: week 23, last vaccination. Doses of 300 ug of mutant IDH1 20-mer peptide were given with topical imiquimod. This table comes from immunoSEQ multiplex PCR, and its TCRdb copy is limited to in-frame clones, with some not included. In the table there are tens of thousands of clones, about 75% of which are singletons. The sample was PBMCs, taken from a glioma patient whose treatment included an IDH1 peptide vaccine. The sequence derives from a man aged 45-65 years with glioma. The chain carries TRBV6-5 and TRBJ1-6; D is unclear. The CDR3 sequence is CASSYDESSYNSPLHF. The CDR3 DNA reads as TGTGCCAGCAGTTACGACGAGAGCTCCTATAATTCACCCCTCCACTTT.